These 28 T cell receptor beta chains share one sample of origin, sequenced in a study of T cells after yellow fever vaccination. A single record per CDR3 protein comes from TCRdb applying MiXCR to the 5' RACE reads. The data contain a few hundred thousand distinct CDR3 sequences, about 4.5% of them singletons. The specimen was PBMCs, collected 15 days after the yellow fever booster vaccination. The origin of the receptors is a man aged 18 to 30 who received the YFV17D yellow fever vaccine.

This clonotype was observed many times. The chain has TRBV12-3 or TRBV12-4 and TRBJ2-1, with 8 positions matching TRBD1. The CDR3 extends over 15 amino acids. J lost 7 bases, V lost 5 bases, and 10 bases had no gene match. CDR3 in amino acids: CASSPTGGSGNEQFF. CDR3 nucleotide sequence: TGTGCCAGCAGTCCAACAGGGGGAAGTGGTAATGAGCAGTTCTTC.

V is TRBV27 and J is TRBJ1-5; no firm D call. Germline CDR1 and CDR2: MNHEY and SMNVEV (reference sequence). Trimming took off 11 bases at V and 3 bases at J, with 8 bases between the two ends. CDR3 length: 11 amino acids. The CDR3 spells CAAGPNQPQHF. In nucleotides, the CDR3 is TGTGCCGCCGGGCCCAATCAGCCCCAGCATTTT.

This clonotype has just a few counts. The CDR3 nucleotides read TGTGCCAGCAGCTTAGATCGCGTTCTCTCTGGGGCCAACGTCCTGACTTTC. Translation: CASSLDRVLSGANVLTF. This chain uses TRBV11-2 with TRBJ2-6; no definite D call. The CDR3 extends over 17 amino acids. From germline, CDR1 is SGHAT and CDR2 FQNNGV. Between the trimmed V and J ends, which lost 0 bases and 0 bases, there was a span of 9 bases.

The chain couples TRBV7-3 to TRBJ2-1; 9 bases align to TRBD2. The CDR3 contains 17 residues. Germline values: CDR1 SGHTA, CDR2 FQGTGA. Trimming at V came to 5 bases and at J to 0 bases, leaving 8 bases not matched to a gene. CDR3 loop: CASSRRGGGASYNEQFF. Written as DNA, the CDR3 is TGTGCCAGCAGCCGTAGGGGCGGGGGGGCCTCCTACAATGAGCAGTTCTTC.

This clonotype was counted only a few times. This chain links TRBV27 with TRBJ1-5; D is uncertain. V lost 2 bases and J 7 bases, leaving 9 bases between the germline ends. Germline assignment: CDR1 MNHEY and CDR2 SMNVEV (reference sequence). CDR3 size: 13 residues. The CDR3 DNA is TGTGCCAGCAGTTTAAACGGGGAACAGCCCCAGCATTTT. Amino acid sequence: CASSLNGEQPQHF.

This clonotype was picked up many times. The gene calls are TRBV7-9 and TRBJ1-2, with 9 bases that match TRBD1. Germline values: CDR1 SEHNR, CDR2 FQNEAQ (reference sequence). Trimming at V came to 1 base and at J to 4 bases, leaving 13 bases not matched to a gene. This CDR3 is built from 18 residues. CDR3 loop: CASSLGNPAGQGRYGYTF. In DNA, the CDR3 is TGTGCCAGCAGCTTAGGGAACCCAGCGGGACAGGGTCGCTATGGCTACACCTTC.

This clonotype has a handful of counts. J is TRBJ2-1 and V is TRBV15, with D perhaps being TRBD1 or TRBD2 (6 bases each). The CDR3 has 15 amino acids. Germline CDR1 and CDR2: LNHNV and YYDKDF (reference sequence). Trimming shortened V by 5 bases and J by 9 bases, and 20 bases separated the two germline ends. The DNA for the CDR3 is TGTGCCACCAGCGGGGGGACGACCGGAGGGGGTGAGCAGTTCTTC. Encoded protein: CATSGGTTGGGEQFF.

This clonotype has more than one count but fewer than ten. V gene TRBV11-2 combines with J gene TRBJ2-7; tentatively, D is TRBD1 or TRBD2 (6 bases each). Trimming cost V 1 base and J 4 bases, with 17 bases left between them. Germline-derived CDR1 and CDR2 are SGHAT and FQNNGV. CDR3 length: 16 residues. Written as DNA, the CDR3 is TGTGCCAGCAGCTTAGTTTCCGGGGGCTGGTCTTACGAGCAGTACTTC. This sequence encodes CASSLVSGGWSYEQYF.

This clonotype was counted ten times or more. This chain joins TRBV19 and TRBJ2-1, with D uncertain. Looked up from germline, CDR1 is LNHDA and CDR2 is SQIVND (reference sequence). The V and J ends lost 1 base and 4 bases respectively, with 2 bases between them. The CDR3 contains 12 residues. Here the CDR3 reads CASSIGYNEQFF. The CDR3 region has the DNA TGTGCCAGTAGTATAGGGTACAATGAGCAGTTCTTC.

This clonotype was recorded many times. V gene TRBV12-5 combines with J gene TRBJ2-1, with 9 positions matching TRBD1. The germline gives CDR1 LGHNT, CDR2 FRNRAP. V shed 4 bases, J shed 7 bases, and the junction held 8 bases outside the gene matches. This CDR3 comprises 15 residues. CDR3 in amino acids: CASGSGTGNNNEQFF. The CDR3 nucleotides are TGTGCTAGTGGTTCGGGGACAGGGAATAATAATGAGCAGTTCTTC.

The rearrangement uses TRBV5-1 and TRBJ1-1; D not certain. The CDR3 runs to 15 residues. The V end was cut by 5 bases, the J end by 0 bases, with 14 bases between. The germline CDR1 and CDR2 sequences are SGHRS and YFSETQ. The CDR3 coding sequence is TGCGCCAGCAGGGCAGCCAAGGCAATGAACACTGAAGCTTTCTTT. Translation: CASRAAKAMNTEAFF. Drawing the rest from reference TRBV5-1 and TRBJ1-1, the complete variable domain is KAGVTQTPRYLIKTRGQQVTLSCSPISGHRSVSWYQQTPGQGLQFLFEYFSETQRNKGNFPGRFSGRQFSNSRSEMNVSTLELGDSALYLCASRAAKAMNTEAFFGQGTRLTVV.

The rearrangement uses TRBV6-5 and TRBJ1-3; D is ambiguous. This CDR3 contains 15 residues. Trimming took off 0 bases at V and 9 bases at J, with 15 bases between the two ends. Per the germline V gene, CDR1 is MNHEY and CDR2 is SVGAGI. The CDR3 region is CASSYSVGPQRTIYF. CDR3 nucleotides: TGTGCCAGCAGTTACTCGGTGGGCCCTCAGCGCACCATATATTTT.

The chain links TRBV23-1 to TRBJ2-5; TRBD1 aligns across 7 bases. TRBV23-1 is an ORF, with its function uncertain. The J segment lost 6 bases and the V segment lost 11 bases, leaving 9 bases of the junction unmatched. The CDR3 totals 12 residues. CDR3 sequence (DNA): TGCGCCCGACAGGGCCAGCGGAAGACCCAGTACTTC. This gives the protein CARQGQRKTQYF.

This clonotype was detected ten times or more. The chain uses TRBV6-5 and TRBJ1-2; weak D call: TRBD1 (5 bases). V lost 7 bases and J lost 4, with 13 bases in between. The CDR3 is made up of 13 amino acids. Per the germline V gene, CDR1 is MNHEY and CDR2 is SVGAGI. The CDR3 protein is CASTVGHLYGYTF. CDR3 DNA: TGTGCCAGCACCGTAGGACACCTCTATGGCTACACCTTC.

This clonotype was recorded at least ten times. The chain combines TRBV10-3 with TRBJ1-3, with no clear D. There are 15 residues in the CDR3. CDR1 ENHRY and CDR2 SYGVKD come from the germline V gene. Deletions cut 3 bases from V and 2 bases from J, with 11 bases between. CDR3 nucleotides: TGTGCCATCAGTGACACCGGGAAAACTGGAAACACCATATATTTT. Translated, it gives CAISDTGKTGNTIYF.

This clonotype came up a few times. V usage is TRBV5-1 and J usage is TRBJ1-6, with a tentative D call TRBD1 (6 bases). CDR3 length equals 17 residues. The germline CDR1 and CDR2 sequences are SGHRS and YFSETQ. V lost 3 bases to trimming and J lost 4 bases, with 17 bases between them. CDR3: CASSSDWGGEYNSPLHF. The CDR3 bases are TGCGCCAGCAGCTCGGACTGGGGGGGCGAATATAATTCACCCCTCCACTTT.

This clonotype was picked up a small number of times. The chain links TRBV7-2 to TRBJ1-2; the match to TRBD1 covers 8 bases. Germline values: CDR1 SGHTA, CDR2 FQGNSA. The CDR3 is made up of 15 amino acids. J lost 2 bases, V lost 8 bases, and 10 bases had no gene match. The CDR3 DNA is TGTGCCAGCGTCCCATCGACAGGGGTGAACTATGGCTACACCTTC. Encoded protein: CASVPSTGVNYGYTF.

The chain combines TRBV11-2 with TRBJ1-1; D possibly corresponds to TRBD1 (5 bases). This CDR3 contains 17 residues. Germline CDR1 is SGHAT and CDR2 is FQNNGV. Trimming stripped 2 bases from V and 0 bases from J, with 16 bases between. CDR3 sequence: CASSLSGEGPVNTEAFF. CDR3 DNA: TGTGCCAGCAGCTTATCCGGAGAGGGGCCGGTGAACACTGAAGCTTTCTTT.

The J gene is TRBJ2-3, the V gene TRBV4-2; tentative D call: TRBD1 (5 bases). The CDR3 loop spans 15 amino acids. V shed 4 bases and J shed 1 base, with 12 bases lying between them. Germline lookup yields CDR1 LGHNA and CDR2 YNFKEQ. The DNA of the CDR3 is TGTGCCAGCAGCCCTAACGACAGAGGCACAGATACGCAGTATTTT. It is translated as CASSPNDRGTDTQYF.

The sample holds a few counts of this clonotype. The CDR3 reads CSARDPGGVQPQHF. CDR3 in DNA: TGCAGTGCTAGAGATCCAGGGGGTGTCCAGCCCCAGCATTTT. The chain is built from TRBV20-1 and TRBJ1-5; 7 bases agree with TRBD1. Germline lookup yields CDR1 DFQATT and CDR2 SNEGSKA (reference sequence). CDR3 size: 14 residues. The trim removed 0 bases at V and 7 bases at J, leaving 6 bases unmatched.

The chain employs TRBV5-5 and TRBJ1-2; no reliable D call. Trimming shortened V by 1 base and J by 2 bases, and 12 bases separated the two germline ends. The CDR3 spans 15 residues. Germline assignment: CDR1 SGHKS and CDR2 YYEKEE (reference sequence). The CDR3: CASSLQGTFNYGYTF. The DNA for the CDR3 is TGTGCCAGCAGCTTGCAAGGAACCTTCAACTATGGCTACACCTTC. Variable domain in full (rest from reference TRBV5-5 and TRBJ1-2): DAGVTQSPTHLIKTRGQQVTLRCSPISGHKSVSWYQQVLGQGPQFIFQYYEKEERGRGNFPDRFSARQFPNYSSELNVNALLLGDSALYLCASSLQGTFNYGYTFGSGTRLTVV.

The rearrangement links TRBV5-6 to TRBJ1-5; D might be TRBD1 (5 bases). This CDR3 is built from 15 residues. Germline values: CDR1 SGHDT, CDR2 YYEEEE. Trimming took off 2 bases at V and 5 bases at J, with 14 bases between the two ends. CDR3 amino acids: CASSFWGGSDQPQHF. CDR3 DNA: TGTGCCAGCAGCTTTTGGGGGGGGTCCGATCAGCCCCAGCATTTT. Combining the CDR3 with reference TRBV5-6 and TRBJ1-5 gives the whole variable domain DAGVTQSPTHLIKTRGQQVTLRCSPKSGHDTVSWYQQALGQGPQFIFQYYEEEERQRGNFPDRFSGHQFPNYSSELNVNALLLGDSALYLCASSFWGGSDQPQHFGDGTRLSIL.

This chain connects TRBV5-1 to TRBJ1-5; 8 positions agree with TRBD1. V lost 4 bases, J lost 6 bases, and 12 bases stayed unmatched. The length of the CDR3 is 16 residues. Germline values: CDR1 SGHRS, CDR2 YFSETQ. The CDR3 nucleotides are TGCGCCAGCAGCCCCAGTCCAGGGGGCTTAATTCAGCCCCAGCATTTT. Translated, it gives CASSPSPGGLIQPQHF.

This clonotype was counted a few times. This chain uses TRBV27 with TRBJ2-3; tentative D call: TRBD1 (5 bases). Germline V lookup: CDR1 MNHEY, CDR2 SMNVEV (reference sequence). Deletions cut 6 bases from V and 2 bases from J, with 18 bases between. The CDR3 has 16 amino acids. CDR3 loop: CASRIFTGEVTDTQYF. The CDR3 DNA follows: TGTGCCAGCAGGATTTTTACAGGAGAGGTCACAGATACGCAGTATTTT.

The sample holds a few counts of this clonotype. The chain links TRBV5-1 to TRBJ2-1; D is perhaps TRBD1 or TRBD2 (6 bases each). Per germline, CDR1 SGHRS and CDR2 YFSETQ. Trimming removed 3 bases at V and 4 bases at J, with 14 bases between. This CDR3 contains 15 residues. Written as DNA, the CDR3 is TGCGCCAGCAGCTCCGGGGTAGGGGGGTACAATGAGCAGTTCTTC. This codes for CASSSGVGGYNEQFF.

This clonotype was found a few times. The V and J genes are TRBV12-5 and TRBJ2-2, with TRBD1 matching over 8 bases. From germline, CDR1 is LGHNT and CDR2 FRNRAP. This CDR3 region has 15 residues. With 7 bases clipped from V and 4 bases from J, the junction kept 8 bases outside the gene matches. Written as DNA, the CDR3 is TGTGCTAGTGATCCATCAGGGGGCGGCACCGGGGAGCTGTTTTTT. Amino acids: CASDPSGGGTGELFF.

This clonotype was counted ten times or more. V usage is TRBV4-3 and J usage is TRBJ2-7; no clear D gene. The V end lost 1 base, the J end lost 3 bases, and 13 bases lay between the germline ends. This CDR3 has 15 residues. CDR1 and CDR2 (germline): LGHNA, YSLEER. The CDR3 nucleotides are TGCGCCAGCAGCCAAGCTCTGGGCTCTGGCTACGAGCAGTACGTC. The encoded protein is CASSQALGSGYEQYV.

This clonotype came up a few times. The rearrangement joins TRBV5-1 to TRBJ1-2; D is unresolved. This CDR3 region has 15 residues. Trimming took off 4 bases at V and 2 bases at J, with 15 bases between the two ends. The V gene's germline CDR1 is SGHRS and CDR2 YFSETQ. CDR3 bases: TGCGCCAGCAGCACGAGATTGGGCCCCAACTATGGCTACACCTTC. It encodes CASSTRLGPNYGYTF.